This TCR beta chain is drawn from a study of CD8 T cells in Susac syndrome. Roughly 0.45 to 1 ug RNA was reverse transcribed with random hexamers. Via MiXCR, TCRdb re-called the immunoSEQ multiplex PCR reads, giving one row per CDR3 protein. The data hold approximately 190,000 distinct CDR3 sequences, with roughly nine tenths observed a single time. CDR1 and CDR2 from the germline V gene are SGHDT and YYEEEE. This CDR3 comprises 12 residues. The V and J ends lost 3 bases and 5 bases respectively, with 5 bases between them. This receptor was taken from a human donor with Susac syndrome. The sequencing sample was made of CD4+ T cells from PBMCs. The chain carries TRBV5-6 and TRBJ1-4; D gene uncertain. DNA of the CDR3: TGTGCCAGCAGCTGGCACAATGAAAAACTGTTTTTT. Translation: CASSWHNEKLFF.